The 2 T cell receptor beta chains below all came from one sample that was sequenced in a study of cytomegalovirus exposure and HLA in healthy donors (dated by TCRdb to between 2016 and 2019). The method behind the library was the immunoSEQ multiplex PCR assay. For the multiplex PCR, a mixture combining 60 forward primers for TCR Vbeta segments and 13 reverse primers for TCR Jbeta segments was used. TCRdb obtained this table from immuneACCESS and retained in-frame rearrangements with V and J assigned. These tables miss some clones; where compared with another copy, unresolved V genes account for less than half of the shortfall, and the remainder is unexplained. The sample table holds under 250,000 clones, of which around 80% were seen once. The ten largest clones take up 3.5% to 4% of the sample. Material: PBMCs. These receptors all come from a male donor in good health and CMV-seronegative.

This chain links TRBV9 with TRBJ2-1; the match to TRBD2 covers 8 bases. This CDR3 contains 17 residues. Germline values: CDR1 SGDLS, CDR2 YYNGEE. The junction had 7 bases not matched to a gene; V was cut back by 0 bases and J by 2 bases. DNA for the CDR3: TGTGCCAGCAGCGTAGATGTCGGGGGGGGACCCTACAATGAGCAGTTCTTC. Translated, it gives CASSVDVGGGPYNEQFF.

The chain employs TRBV5-1 and TRBJ2-5; 7 bases match TRBD1. The J call may be mistaken, given a closer DNA end match to TRBJ2-7. CDR1 is SGHRS, CDR2 YFSETQ, per germline. The CDR3 sequence is 14 residues long. The CDR3, as DNA: TGCGCCAGCAGCTTCGGGACAGTTTCCTACGAGCAGTACTTC. This sequence encodes CASSFGTVSYEQYF.